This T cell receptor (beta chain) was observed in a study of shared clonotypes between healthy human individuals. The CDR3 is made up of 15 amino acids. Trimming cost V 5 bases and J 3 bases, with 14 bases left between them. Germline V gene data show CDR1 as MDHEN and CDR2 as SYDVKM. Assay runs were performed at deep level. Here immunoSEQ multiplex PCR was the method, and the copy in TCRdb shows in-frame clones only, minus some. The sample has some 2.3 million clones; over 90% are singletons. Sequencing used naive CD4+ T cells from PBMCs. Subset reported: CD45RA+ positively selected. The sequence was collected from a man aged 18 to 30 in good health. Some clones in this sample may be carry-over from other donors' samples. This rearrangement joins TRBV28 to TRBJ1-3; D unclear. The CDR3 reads CASSRRGGGGNTIYF. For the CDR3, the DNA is TGTGCCAGCAGTCGACGGGGAGGCGGTGGAAACACCATATATTTT.